This T cell receptor beta chain was observed in a study of T cell responses to AZD1222 COVID-19 vaccine (dated by TCRdb to about 2021). Background on the whole study: TCR sequencing was performed for more than 230 trial participants, of whom approximately 200 were given two doses of AZD1222 and around 25 were given two doses of MenACWY control vaccine. Trial participants were enrolled by age into subgroups of 18-55, 56-69 and 70-plus years, and 148, 28 and 57 TCR-sequenced participants, respectively, were included in these subgroups.

V and J are truncated by 3 bases and 5 bases respectively, leaving an intervening sequence of 10 bases. The CDR3 runs 12 amino acids, cysteine and phenylalanine included. Just the 36-base CDR3 DNA is kept, in frame starting at base 1. The germline V gene gives CDR1 as SQVTM and CDR2 as ANQGSEA. The time point label, read with the paper, signifies: about 28 days (+/-7) after the second vaccine dose. AZD1222 recipients with second doses at about 4 weeks or about 12 weeks were pooled, because spike-specific TCR depth and breadth did not differ between schedules. The vaccinee samples were drawn from two UK trials, COV001 and COV002, one of which was a single-blind randomized controlled phase 2/3 trial testing AZD1222 (ChAdOx1 nCoV-19) in healthy adults. For TCRbeta chain sequencing, PBMC samples from trial participants were taken at day 0 and at day 28 after the second dose. The study at large found these results: After two AZD1222 doses, spike-specific TCR breadth and depth were significantly higher than at day 0 and than in MenACWY recipients. Epitopes outside the regions mutated in the B.1.351 and B.1.1.7 variants were reportedly recognized by nearly half of the unique spike-specific TCRs. In the small 56-69-year group, the increase in depth fell short of significance, most likely because of low power. Conclusions about previously exposed vaccinees were limited because only six AZD1222 recipients were SARS-CoV-2 seropositive at baseline. No day 14 peak-response samples were available, so repertoires were characterized only after the peak T cell response. The vaccine-associated CD4 TCRs covered the entire spike protein, and the dominant responses fell in regions 160-218 and 743-854. Participants were mostly white British, with more females than males. The authors suggested clonal diversity may have been underestimated.

The CDR3 regions of human TCRbeta chains were analyzed by immunosequencing. Under the source paper's analysis protocol: TCRs in the repertoires were compared against a reference library of SARS-CoV-2-specific TCRs that had been generated with the MIRA antigen-specificity platform. Breadth was defined as the fraction of unique TCRs that were SARS-CoV-2-associated, and depth was defined as the fraction of total T cells that were SARS-CoV-2-associated. Using the MIRA data, each spike-specific TCR was mapped to the spike region that the TCR reacts to and placed in a CD4 or CD8 class. Log10-transformed breadth and depth values were compared by one-way ANOVA with Sidak's multiple comparisons tests. TCRdb took this table from immuneACCESS and kept in-frame rearrangements with V and J called. Such tables lack part of the clones; where checked against another copy, unresolved V genes explain under half of the gap, and the rest is unexplained. D and trimming were read from the DNA, whereas the V and J calls and clone size are those reported in that table. This sample lists about 110,000 clones; about 87% were detected once. Together, the top ten hold 4.4% of the sample.

This clone was observed once. Its antigen target is currently unknown. Qualities for individual bases were not recorded, and no much larger clone is one base off. The sequencing used peripheral blood, collected 28 days after the second AZD1222 dose. The chain is made from TRBV29-1 and TRBJ1-1, and TRBD1 may be the D gene, going by 5 matching bases. This TCR was recovered from an adult who received the AZD1222 COVID-19 vaccine. The CDR3 protein: CSVDRVGTEAFF. The base sequence is TGCAGCGTTGACAGGGTGGGGACTGAAGCTTTCTTT.